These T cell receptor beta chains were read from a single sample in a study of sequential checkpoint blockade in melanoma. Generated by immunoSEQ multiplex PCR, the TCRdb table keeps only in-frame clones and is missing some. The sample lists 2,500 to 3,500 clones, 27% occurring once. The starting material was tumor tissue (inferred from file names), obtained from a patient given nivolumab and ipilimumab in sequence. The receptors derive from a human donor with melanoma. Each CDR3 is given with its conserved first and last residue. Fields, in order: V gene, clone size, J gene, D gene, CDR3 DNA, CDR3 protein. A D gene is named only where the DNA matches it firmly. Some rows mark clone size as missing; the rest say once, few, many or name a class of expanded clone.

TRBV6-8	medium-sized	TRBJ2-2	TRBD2	TGTGCCAGCAGACTAGCGGGGGACACCGGGGAGCTGTTTTTT	CASRLAGDTGELFF
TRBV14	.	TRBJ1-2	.	TGTGCCAGCAGCCAAGAAAGGAACTATGGCTACACCTTC	CASSQERNYGYTF
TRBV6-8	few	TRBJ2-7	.	TGTGCCAGCACTGAGGGGGGGGCCTACGAGCAGTACTTC	CASTEGGAYEQYF
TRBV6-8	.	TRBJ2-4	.	TGTGCCAGCCGGCGACAGAGCTTAGCCAAAAACATTCAGTACTTC	CASRRQSLAKNIQYF
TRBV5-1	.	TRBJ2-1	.	TGCGCCAGCAGCCCATTCGGGTCCACAAGGGGGACCAATGAGCAGTTCTTC	CASSPFGSTRGTNEQFF
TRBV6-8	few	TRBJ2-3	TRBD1	TGTGCCAGCAGCCCCGGACAGGCTTCTAGCACAGATACGCAGTATTTT	CASSPGQASSTDTQYF
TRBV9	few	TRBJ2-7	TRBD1	TGTGCCAGCAGTGAGCGGGACAGGGCGTCCTACGAGCAGTACTTC	CASSERDRASYEQYF
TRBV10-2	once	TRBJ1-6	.	TGCGCCAGCAGTGCCCAGGGATATAATTCACCCCTCCACTTT	CASSAQGYNSPLHF
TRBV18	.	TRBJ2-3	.	TGTGCCAGCTCACTCGGCCAAGGGCGCACAGATACGCAGTATTTT	CASSLGQGRTDTQYF
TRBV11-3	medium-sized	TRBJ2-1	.	TGTGCCAGCAGCCCAGATCGGGCGTGGAATGAGCAGTTCTTC	CASSPDRAWNEQFF
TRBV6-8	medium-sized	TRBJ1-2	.	TGTGCCGGGAGGACGGCGACTGACTTCTATGGCTACACCTTC	CAGRTATDFYGYTF
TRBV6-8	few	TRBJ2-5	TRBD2	TGTGCCAGCAGTCAAGGACTAGCGGACCAAGAGACCCAGTACTTC	CASSQGLADQETQYF
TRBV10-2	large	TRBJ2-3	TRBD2	TGCGCCAGCATCAGACCTTGGACTAGCGTGAAGGTAGATACGCAGTATTTT	CASIRPWTSVKVDTQYF
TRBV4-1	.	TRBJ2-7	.	TGCGCCAGCAGCCAAAGATGGGGACTCGACTACGAGCAGTACTTC	CASSQRWGLDYEQYF
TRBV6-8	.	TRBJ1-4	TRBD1	TGTGCCAGCAAGGGGACAGGGCATGAAAAACTGTTTTTT	CASKGTGHEKLFF
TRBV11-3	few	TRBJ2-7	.	TGTGCCAGCAGCTTAAAAGCGGACTCCTACGAGCAGTACTTC	CASSLKADSYEQYF
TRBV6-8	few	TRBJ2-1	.	TGTGCCAGCAGTTACTTCGGAAAAGCGACTGAGCAGTTCTTC	CASSYFGKATEQFF
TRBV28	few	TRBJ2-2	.	TGTGCCAGCAGTTCTCACCTCGGTGTAGCCGGGGAGCTGTTTTTT	CASSSHLGVAGELFF
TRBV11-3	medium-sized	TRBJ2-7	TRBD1	TGTGCCAGCAGCATAAACAGGGGAATGAAATGGTACGAGCAGTACTTC	CASSINRGMKWYEQYF
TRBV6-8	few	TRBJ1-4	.	TGTGCCAGCAGTCCGCGGACATTACGGGTGGATGAAAAACTGTTTTTT	CASSPRTLRVDEKLFF
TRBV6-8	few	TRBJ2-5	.	TGTGCCAGCAGATCGGGGTCCCAAGAGACCCAGTACTTC	CASRSGSQETQYF
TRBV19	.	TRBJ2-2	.	TGTGCCAGTAGTACAATTCTACCCACCGGGGAGCTGTTTTTT	CASSTILPTGELFF
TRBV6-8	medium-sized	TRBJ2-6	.	TGTGCCAGCAGCCCCGGGACTGGGGGGGCCAACGTCCTGACTTTC	CASSPGTGGANVLTF
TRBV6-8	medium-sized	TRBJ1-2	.	TGTGCCAGCAGTGACAGCTGGGGGGGCTACACCTTC	CASSDSWGGYTF
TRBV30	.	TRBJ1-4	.	TGTGCCTGGAGTACGGAGACCGGATATGAAAAACTGTTTTTT	CAWSTETGYEKLFF
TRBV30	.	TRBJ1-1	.	TGTGCCTGGAGTGTACGGTGGGTGAACACTGAAGCTTTCTTT	CAWSVRWVNTEAFF
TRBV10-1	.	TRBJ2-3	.	TGCGCCAGCATGCCCGGGTCGGGCACAGATACGCAGTATTTT	CASMPGSGTDTQYF
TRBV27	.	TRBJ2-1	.	TGTGCCAGCAGCAAACTAGACGGACTATCCTACAATGAGCAGTTCTTC	CASSKLDGLSYNEQFF
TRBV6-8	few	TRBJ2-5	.	TGTGCCAGCAGTTACTATCCCCCTCCAGGGCAAGAGACCCAGTACTTC	CASSYYPPPGQETQYF
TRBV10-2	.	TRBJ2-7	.	TGCGCCAGCAGTGAGACACAGCTCCACGAGCAGTACTTC	CASSETQLHEQYF
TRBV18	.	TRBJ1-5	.	TGTGCCAGCACTAGGGACACCGATCAGCCCCAGCATTTT	CASTRDTDQPQHF
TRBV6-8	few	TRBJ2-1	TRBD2	TGTGCCAGCAGTCCGCGACTAGCGGGGGGGAATGAGCAGTTCTTC	CASSPRLAGGNEQFF
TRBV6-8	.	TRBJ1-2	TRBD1	TGTGCCACCATCGACAGGGCGGAGCTTGGGCTGTATGGCTACACCTTC	CATIDRAELGLYGYTF
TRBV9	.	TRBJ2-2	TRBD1	TGTGCCAGCAGCGTAGAATTAGCCAGGGGGCACACCGGGGAGCTGTTTTTT	CASSVELARGHTGELFF
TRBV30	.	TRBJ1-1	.	TGTGCCTGGAGTGTTCAACCGGGGGCTGAAGCTTTCTTT	CAWSVQPGAEAFF
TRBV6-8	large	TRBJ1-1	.	TGTGCCAGCAGTTACGGGACACCAAACACTGAAGCTTTCTTT	CASSYGTPNTEAFF
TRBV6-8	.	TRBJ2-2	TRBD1	TGTGCCAGCAGTTACACAGGGACAGGGGGCGGGGAGCTGTTTTTT	CASSYTGTGGGELFF
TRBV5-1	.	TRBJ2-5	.	TGCGCCAGCAGCCCCCTTTGGGGGAACCAAGAGACCCAGTACTTC	CASSPLWGNQETQYF
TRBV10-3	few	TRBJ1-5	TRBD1	TGTGCCAGCGGGACCGGACAGGGCCCAGGTCAGCCCCAGCATTTT	CASGTGQGPGQPQHF
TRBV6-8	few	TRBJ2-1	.	TGTGCCAGCAGTGAGGGGCAGGGGGGGAACAATGAGCAGTTCTTC	CASSEGQGGNNEQFF
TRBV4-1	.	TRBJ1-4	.	TGCGCCAGCAGCCAAGGCCCGGCGGGGATAGGTGAAAAACTGTTTTTT	CASSQGPAGIGEKLFF
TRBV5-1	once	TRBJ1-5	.	TGCGCCAGCAGCTTCGGAGTTCAGGGCAACGGTCAGCCCCAGCATTTT	CASSFGVQGNGQPQHF
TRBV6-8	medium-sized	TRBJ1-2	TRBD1	TGTGCCAGCAGTGATGGGTATGGATCGACAGGGGCTTTCTATGGCTACACCTTC	CASSDGYGSTGAFYGYTF
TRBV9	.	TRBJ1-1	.	TGTGCCAGCAGCAGGGGTGAAGGGACTGAAGCTTTCTTT	CASSRGEGTEAFF
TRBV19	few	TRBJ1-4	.	TGTGCCAGTAGTATGCAGGCCCAAAGGGGGGAAAAACTGTTTTTT	CASSMQAQRGEKLFF
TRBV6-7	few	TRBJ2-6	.	TGTGCCAGCAGTTTGAGGGACGGGAGCTCTGGGGCCAACGTCCTGACTTTC	CASSLRDGSSGANVLTF
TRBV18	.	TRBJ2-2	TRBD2	TGTGCCAGCTCTCTTCGTAGCGGGGGAACGAACACCGGGGAGCTGTTTTTT	CASSLRSGGTNTGELFF